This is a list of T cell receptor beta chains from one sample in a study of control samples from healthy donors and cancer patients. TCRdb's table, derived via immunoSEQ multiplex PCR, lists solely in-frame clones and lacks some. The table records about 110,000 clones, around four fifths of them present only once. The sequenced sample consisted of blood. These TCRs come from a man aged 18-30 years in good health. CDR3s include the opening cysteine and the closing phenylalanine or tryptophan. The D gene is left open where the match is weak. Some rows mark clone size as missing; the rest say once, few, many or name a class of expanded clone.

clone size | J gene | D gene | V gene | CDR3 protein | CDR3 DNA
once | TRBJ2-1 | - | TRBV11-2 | CASSLQTDTYNEQFF | TGTGCCAGCAGCTTGCAGACAGACACCTACAATGAGCAGTTCTTC
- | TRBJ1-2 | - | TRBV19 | CASSGRANYGYTF | TGTGCCTCCTCGGGCAGGGCTAACTATGGCTACACCTTC
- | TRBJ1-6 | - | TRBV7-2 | CASSPQGLGNSPLHF | TGTGCCAGCAGCCCGCAGGGACTGGGTAATTCACCCCTCCACTTT
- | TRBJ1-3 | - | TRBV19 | CASSYSANWGNTIYF | TGTGCCAGTAGTTATTCGGCAAACTGGGGAAACACCATATATTTT
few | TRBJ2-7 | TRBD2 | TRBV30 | CAWSGTSGGAYEQYF | TGTGCCTGGAGTGGGACTAGCGGGGGGGCCTACGAGCAGTACTTC
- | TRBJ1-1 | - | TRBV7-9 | CASSFAAVNTEAFF | TGTGCCAGCAGCTTTGCAGCGGTGAACACTGAAGCTTTCTTT
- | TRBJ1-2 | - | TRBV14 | CASSQAGFRYGYTF | TGTGCCAGCAGCCAAGCAGGGTTCCGCTATGGCTACACCTTC
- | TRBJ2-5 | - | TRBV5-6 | CASSPERGFLETQYF | TGTGCCAGCAGCCCCGAAAGGGGTTTCTTAGAGACCCAGTACTTC
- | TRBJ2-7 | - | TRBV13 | CASSLAGYEQYF | TGTGCCAGCAGCTTAGCTGGGTACGAGCAGTACTTC
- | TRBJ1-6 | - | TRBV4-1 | CASRLGSSYNSPLHF | TGCGCCAGCAGACTTGGGAGCTCCTATAATTCACCCCTCCACTTT
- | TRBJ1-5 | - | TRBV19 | CASSIERATSPQHF | TGTGCCAGTAGTATAGAAAGGGCGACTTCGCCCCAGCATTTT
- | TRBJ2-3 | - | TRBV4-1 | CASNRLGYPDTQYF | TGCGCCAGCAACAGGCTCGGTTATCCAGATACGCAGTATTTT
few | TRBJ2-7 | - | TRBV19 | CASSLLNSYEQYF | TGTGCCAGTAGTTTGCTAAACTCCTACGAGCAGTACTTC
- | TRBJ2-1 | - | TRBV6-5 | CASRLFPNNEQFF | TGTGCCAGCAGGTTATTCCCGAACAATGAGCAGTTCTTC
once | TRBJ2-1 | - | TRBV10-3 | CAISEGGWEQFF | TGTGCCATCAGTGAGGGGGGCTGGGAGCAGTTCTTC
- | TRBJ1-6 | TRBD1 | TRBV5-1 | CASSSGQGGSPLHF | TGCGCCAGCAGCTCGGGACAGGGTGGTTCACCCCTCCACTTT
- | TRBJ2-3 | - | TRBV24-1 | CATSVDGTDTQYF | TGTGCCACCAGTGTGGACGGCACAGATACGCAGTATTTT
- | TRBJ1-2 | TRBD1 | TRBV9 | CASSVTPGQVEPYRYTF | TGTGCCAGCAGCGTCACCCCTGGACAGGTCGAGCCCTATCGCTACACCTTC
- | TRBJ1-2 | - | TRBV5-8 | CASSLFLDLSLGYTF | TGTGCCAGCAGCTTGTTTTTGGACCTATCGTTAGGCTACACCTTC
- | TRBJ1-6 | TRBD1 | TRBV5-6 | CASSLYRGHNSPLHF | TGTGCCAGCAGCTTATACAGGGGTCATAATTCACCCCTCCACTTT
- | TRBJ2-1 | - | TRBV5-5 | CASSLNIDQQFF | TGTGCCAGCAGCCTGAACATTGACCAGCAGTTCTTC
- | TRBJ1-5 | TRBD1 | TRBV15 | CATSRNRGGNQPQHF | TGTGCCACCAGCCGGAACAGGGGTGGGAATCAGCCCCAGCATTTT
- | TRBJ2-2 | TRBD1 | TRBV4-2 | CASSRGTGNTGELFF | TGTGCCAGCAGCCGAGGGACAGGGAACACCGGGGAGCTGTTTTTT
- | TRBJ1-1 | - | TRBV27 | CASHGPGEAFF | TGTGCCAGCCACGGACCAGGCGAAGCTTTCTTT
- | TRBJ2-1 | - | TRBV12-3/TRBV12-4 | CASTPDPNEQFF | TGTGCCAGCACCCCCGACCCCAATGAGCAGTTCTTC
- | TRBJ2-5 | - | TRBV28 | CASSLIFPRGQETQYF | TGTGCCAGCAGTTTAATATTCCCCCGTGGGCAAGAGACCCAGTACTTC
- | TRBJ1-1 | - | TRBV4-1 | CASSQDGFGRTEAFF | TGCGCCAGCAGCCAAGACGGGTTCGGGCGCACTGAAGCTTTCTTT